Described below is a single T cell receptor beta chain sequence and its context. Germline V gives CDR1 DFQATT, CDR2 SNEGSKA (reference sequence). The CDR3 contains 11 residues. V was shortened by 6 bases and J by 1 base, with 6 bases between the two germline ends. The PCR had 60 Vbeta and 13 Jbeta primers. Assay used: immunoSEQ multiplex PCR; TCRdb lists only in-frame clones, some missing. There are some 110,000 clones in the sample; around three quarters occur only once, and around 4.4% lies in the top ten. The data were taken from a study of cytomegalovirus exposure and HLA in healthy donors. Sequenced material: PBMCs. The chain is built from TRBV20-1 and TRBJ1-1, with D uncertain. This TCR was recovered from a young man in good health and CMV-seropositive. CDR3 nucleotides: TGCAGTGCCGGGGAGAACACTGAAGCTTTCTTT. Its protein product is CSAGENTEAFF.